This entry lists 24 T cell receptor beta chains sequenced from one sample in a study of T cells in Graves' hyperthyroidism and ophthalmopathy. The source material, RNA transcripts, was used to amplify TCR beta CDR3 regions. When the TCR CDR3 underwent first-round RT-PCR, the HTBI primer set was used. MiXCR was run by TCRdb on the multiplex PCR reads, yielding one entry per CDR3 protein. The sample yields 600,000 to 700,000 distinct CDR3 sequences, over 40% seen once. Material: peripheral blood or thyroid tissue (not recorded which). The receptors were sampled from an adult man with Graves' disease, either hyperthyroidism or ophthalmopathy (not recorded which).

The chain is built from TRBV20-1 and TRBJ1-1; D is unresolved. CDR3 length equals 13 residues. CDR1 and CDR2 (germline): DFQATT, SNEGSKA (reference sequence). V was cut by 7 bases and J by 5 bases, with 17 bases left in between. CDR3 in DNA: TGCAGTGGGGCCCGCGGAGTGGAGACTGAAGCTTTCTTT. Translation: CSGARGVETEAFF.

This clonotype was observed many times. The CDR3 DNA reads TGCGCCAGCAGCTCGGGGGCTTTCTCTGGAAACACCATATATTTT. Amino acid sequence: CASSSGAFSGNTIYF. The chain is built from TRBV5-1 and TRBJ1-3, with a weak D call TRBD1 (6 bases). Germline V gives CDR1 SGHRS, CDR2 YFSETQ. The CDR3 loop spans 15 amino acids. V lost 3 bases to trimming and J lost 0 bases, with 10 bases between them.

The chain couples TRBV2 to TRBJ1-2, with D perhaps matching TRBD1 (5 bases). The CDR3 runs 13 residues. Germline V gene data show CDR1 as SNHLY and CDR2 as FYNNEI. The V gene lost 6 bases and the J gene lost 6 bases, with 14 bases spanning the gap. This chain's CDR3 is CASSRQGGHGYTF. In nucleotides, the CDR3 is TGTGCCAGCAGCAGGCAGGGTGGACATGGCTACACCTTC.

This clonotype occurred many times. This chain joins TRBV12-3 or TRBV12-4 and TRBJ1-2; 8 bases are a match to TRBD1. This CDR3 region has 13 residues. After removal of 6 bases from V and 2 bases from J, the junction contained 2 bases not matched to a gene. The CDR3 spells CASRRTGNYGYTF. CDR3 bases: TGTGCCAGCAGGAGGACAGGGAACTATGGCTACACCTTC.

This sequence joins TRBV5-6 and TRBJ1-1; possible D gene TRBD1, 6 bases. The germline V gene encodes CDR1 SGHDT and CDR2 YYEEEE. The CDR3 extends over 15 amino acids. The ends were cut back, 1 base at V and 2 bases at J, with 12 bases in the middle. In DNA form, the CDR3 reads TGTGCCAGCAGCTTGTTGGGGGCGGTTAACACTGAAGCTTTCTTT. Protein: CASSLLGAVNTEAFF.

The chain has TRBV7-2 and TRBJ2-5; TRBD1 agrees at 10 bases. The CDR3 loop spans 11 amino acids. V gave up 5 bases and J gave up 11 bases; unmatched junction bases: 2. Germline lookup yields CDR1 SGHTA and CDR2 FQGNSA. This CDR3 is CASSQDRGQYF. In DNA, the CDR3 is TGTGCCAGCAGCCAGGACAGGGGGCAGTACTTC.

The chain couples TRBV7-9 to TRBJ2-7; 8 bases are shared with TRBD1. The CDR3 sequence is 14 residues long. CDR1 and CDR2 (germline): SEHNR, FQNEAQ (reference sequence). Losses at the gene ends were 5 bases for V and 6 bases for J; bases not matched to a gene: 9. This CDR3 reads CASSGGRGRGEQYF. The CDR3 DNA reads TGTGCCAGCAGCGGCGGCAGGGGGCGCGGCGAGCAGTACTTC.

This chain links TRBV29-1 with TRBJ1-3, with a weak D call TRBD1 (5 bases). CDR1 and CDR2 (germline): SQVTM, ANQGSEA. V was trimmed by 6 bases and J by 6 bases, leaving 18 bases between them. CDR3 size: 14 residues. CDR3 DNA sequence: TGCAGCGTAGCCTCGGGGGATAATGAAAACACCATATATTTT. Amino acid sequence: CSVASGDNENTIYF.

The chain couples TRBV7-9 to TRBJ1-6; possibly TRBD1 for D (5 bases). The germline CDR1 and CDR2 sequences are SEHNR and FQNEAQ (reference sequence). Deletions cut 5 bases from V and 1 base from J, with 15 bases between. The CDR3 consists of 17 residues. The CDR3, as DNA: TGTGCCAGCAGCCCATTGGGGGTTGTATCCTATAATTCACCCCTCCACTTT. The encoded protein is CASSPLGVVSYNSPLHF.

The table lists this clonotype with many counts. J is TRBJ1-5 and V is TRBV7-8, with D uncertain. With 5 bases removed from V and 5 bases from J, the gap between germline ends came to 10 bases. The CDR3 runs to 13 residues. The V gene's germline CDR1 is SGHVS and CDR2 FQNEAQ. CDR3 protein: CASSAISDQPQHF. The CDR3 region has the DNA TGTGCCAGCAGCGCAATCAGTGATCAGCCCCAGCATTTT.

V is TRBV13 and J is TRBJ2-2; a weak D match, TRBD1 (6 bases). Germline-derived CDR1 and CDR2 are PRHDT and FYEKMQ (reference sequence). The CDR3 consists of 16 residues. V gave up 4 bases and J gave up 3 bases, with 15 bases separating them. This CDR3 reads CASSSEAGVYTGELFF. The DNA of the CDR3 is TGTGCCAGCAGCTCGGAAGCAGGGGTGTACACCGGGGAGCTGTTTTTT. The entire variable domain, with the rest obtained from reference TRBV13 and TRBJ2-2, is as follows: AAGVIQSPRHLIKEKRETATLKCYPIPRHDTVYWYQQGPGQDPQFLISFYEKMQSDKGSIPDRFSAQQFSDYHSELNMSSLELGDSALYFCASSSEAGVYTGELFFGEGSRLTVL.

The V call is TRBV3-1, the J call TRBJ1-1; D uncertain. V dropped 4 bases and J dropped 1 base, with 13 bases sitting between them. CDR3 size: 15 residues. Per germline, CDR1 LGHDT and CDR2 YNNKEL (reference sequence). CDR3 sequence: CASSPLGRTNTEAFF. The CDR3, as DNA: TGTGCCAGCAGCCCCTTAGGACGGACGAACACTGAAGCTTTCTTT.

Of note for this clonotype: One end of the junction is discordant with germline, which a read error may explain. The rearrangement links TRBV7-9 to TRBJ2-7; no clear D. In germline, CDR1 is SEHNR, CDR2 FQNEAQ (reference sequence). The CDR3 totals 15 residues. CDR3 sequence: CASSYNSDITYKQYF. The CDR3 region has the DNA TGTGCCAGCAGCTACAACAGCGATATTACCTACAAGCAGTACTTC.

V gene TRBV7-9 combines with J gene TRBJ2-7, with 13 bases that match TRBD2. The germline CDR1 and CDR2 sequences are SEHNR and FQNEAQ (reference sequence). CDR3 length equals 17 residues. J lost 4 bases, V lost 5 bases, and 11 bases had no gene match. The CDR3 sequence: CASSRGLAGVVRYEQYF. The CDR3 DNA reads as TGTGCCAGCAGCCGAGGACTAGCGGGAGTTGTAAGGTACGAGCAGTACTTC.

The chain links TRBV7-2 to TRBJ1-2; the D gene is possibly TRBD1 (5 bases). CDR1 and CDR2 (germline): SGHTA, FQGNSA. This CDR3 has 16 residues. The V gene lost 6 bases and the J gene lost 4 bases, with 21 bases spanning the gap. The chain's CDR3 is CASRTTFWGETYGYTF. CDR3 nucleotides: TGTGCCAGCAGAACTACCTTCTGGGGGGAAACCTATGGCTACACCTTC. Drawing the rest from reference TRBV7-2 and TRBJ1-2, the complete variable domain is GAGVSQSPSNKVTEKGKDVELRCDPISGHTALYWYRQSLGQGLEFLIYFQGNSAPDKSGLPSDRFSAERTGGSVSTLTIQRTQQEDSAVYLCASRTTFWGETYGYTFGSGTRLTVV.

The chain couples TRBV20-1 to TRBJ1-3, with a possible D match to TRBD1 (5 bases). CDR1 and CDR2 from the germline V gene are DFQATT and SNEGSKA (reference sequence). The V end lost 3 bases, the J end lost 7 bases, and 16 bases lay between the germline ends. This CDR3 has 14 amino acids. CDR3 sequence: CSASVGAGSNTIYF. In DNA, the CDR3 is TGCAGTGCTAGTGTAGGGGCCGGCAGCAACACCATATATTTT.

This clonotype was seen a few times. The junction departs from the called germline gene at one end, perhaps through a read error. The chain is built from TRBV7-8 and TRBJ1-6; D gene ambiguous. Per the germline V gene, CDR1 is SGHVS and CDR2 is FQNEAQ. CDR3 length: 17 residues. The CDR3 spells CASSSAPRNLYNSPLHF. CDR3 in DNA: TGCGCCAGCAGCTCGGCACCGAGGAACCTCTATAATTCACCCCTCCACTTT.

This chain links TRBV10-2 with TRBJ2-7, with 15 bases that match TRBD2. The CDR3 sequence is 16 residues long. From germline, CDR1 is WSHSY and CDR2 SAAADI. The V and J ends lost 3 bases and 4 bases, in that order; junction bases with no gene match: 4. The chain's CDR3 is CASSELGTSGRYEQYF. The CDR3 nucleotides are TGCGCCAGCAGTGAATTAGGGACTAGCGGGAGGTACGAGCAGTACTTC.

This clonotype was found a few times. This chain uses TRBV7-8 with TRBJ1-2, with D possibly being TRBD1 (6 bases). V was cut by 2 bases and J by 6 bases, with 16 bases left in between. The CDR3 is made up of 15 amino acids. Germline-derived CDR1 and CDR2 are SGHVS and FQNEAQ. The CDR3 region has the DNA TGTGCCAGCAGCTTAAGGGGCAGGGGCTTCAATGGCTACACCTTC. Amino acids: CASSLRGRGFNGYTF.

This clonotype was recorded only once. The V call is TRBV29-1, the J call TRBJ1-1, with TRBD1 matching over 8 bases. V lost 4 bases to trimming and J lost 4 bases; unmatched junction nucleotides: 8. This CDR3 region has 14 residues. The V gene's germline CDR1 is SQVTM and CDR2 ANQGSEA. For the CDR3, the DNA is TGCAGCGTTGCTCGACAGGGGATGAGCACTGAAGCTTTCTTT. Translation: CSVARQGMSTEAFF.

A remark on this clonotype: This CDR3 fails to terminate in the conserved phenylalanine or tryptophan, so it likely reflects a read error. The V gene is TRBV14, the J gene TRBJ2-5; a possible D gene is TRBD2 (5 bases). Trimming pared 2 bases from V and 1 base from J, leaving 8 bases between. The CDR3 length is 14 residues. From germline, CDR1 is SGHDN and CDR2 FVKESK. The CDR3 DNA reads TGTGCCAGCAGCCAAATCGGGGTCCAAGAGACCCAGTACTTA. Amino acids: CASSQIGVQETQYL.

The chain is built from TRBV15 and TRBJ1-5; no clear D. The CDR3 is 14 amino acids. Germline values: CDR1 LNHNV, CDR2 YYDKDF (reference sequence). V dropped 1 base and J dropped 11 bases, with 15 bases sitting between them. For the CDR3, the DNA is TGTGCCACCAGCAGAGTTGCGGGGAGGGAGACCCAGCATTTT. Its translation: CATSRVAGRETQHF.

This clonotype was seen at least ten times. J is TRBJ2-7 and V is TRBV7-8, with TRBD2 as a possible D gene (6 bases). Germline values: CDR1 SGHVS, CDR2 FQNEAQ. This CDR3 region has 12 residues. The V end lost 8 bases, the J end lost 2 bases, and 10 bases lay between the germline ends. The CDR3 DNA follows: TGTGCCAGCGCGACTAGACCCTACGAGCAGTACTTC. Its protein is CASATRPYEQYF.

The chain links TRBV2 to TRBJ1-2; tentatively, D is TRBD1 (5 bases). CDR1 and CDR2 (germline): SNHLY, FYNNEI. Deletions cut 3 bases from V and 12 bases from J, with 14 bases between. CDR3 length: 12 residues. The CDR3 region is CASSERRDGNTF. DNA of the CDR3: TGTGCCAGCAGTGAGCGCAGGGATGGAAACACCTTC.